A selection of T cell receptor beta chains follows, all from one sample in a study of blood T cell repertoires in COVID-19. The data were produced by immunoSEQ multiplex PCR, yet TCRdb's version contains in-frame clones alone and is incomplete. This table holds some 250,000 clones, approximately 91% found once. The sample comprised peripheral blood. The source of these receptors is a young woman with acute or convalescent COVID-19. The CDR3 runs from the conserved cysteine through the conserved F or W. A D gene is named only where the DNA matches it firmly. Some rows have no size entry. The others give once, few or many, or a class for an expanded clone.

d_call	v_call	clone_size	j_call	cdr3_aa	cdr3_nt
-	TRBV27	-	TRBJ2-1	CASGDYGSYNEQFF	TGTGCCAGCGGAGACTATGGGTCCTACAATGAGCAGTTCTTC
-	TRBV7-9	-	TRBJ2-7	CASSPRDSSSYEQYF	TGTGCCAGCAGCCCCAGGGACTCCAGCTCCTACGAGCAGTACTTC
TRBD1	TRBV6-6	-	TRBJ1-4	CASDDRGAEKLFF	TGTGCCAGCGATGACAGGGGGGCTGAAAAACTGTTTTTT
TRBD1	TRBV5-1	-	TRBJ2-3	CASSATGAFTDTQYF	TGCGCCAGCAGCGCGACAGGGGCCTTCACAGATACGCAGTATTTT
-	TRBV3-1/TRBV3-2	-	TRBJ2-4	CASSQGRVLAKNIQYF	TGTGCCAGCAGCCAGGGGCGAGTACTAGCCAAAAACATTCAGTACTTC
TRBD2	TRBV2	-	TRBJ2-4	CASSERLAGGGIQYF	TGTGCCAGCAGTGAAAGACTAGCGGGAGGGGGCATTCAGTACTTC
TRBD1	TRBV24-1	-	TRBJ2-3	CATVGTGSDTQYF	TGTGCCACCGTGGGGACAGGGTCAGATACGCAGTATTTT
-	TRBV9	few	TRBJ1-5	CASSVMESYQPQHF	TGTGCCAGCAGCGTCATGGAGTCCTATCAGCCCCAGCATTTT
-	TRBV29-1	few	TRBJ1-2	CSVDPRQRAYGYTF	TGCAGCGTTGATCCTAGACAGAGAGCCTATGGCTACACCTTC
TRBD2	TRBV4-1	-	TRBJ2-1	CASSQPSTSSSYNEQFF	TGCGCCAGCAGCCAACCCTCGACTAGCAGCTCCTACAATGAGCAGTTCTTC
TRBD2	TRBV11-2	-	TRBJ2-2	CASSLAAGGNTGELFF	TGTGCCAGCAGCTTAGCAGCGGGAGGGAACACCGGGGAGCTGTTTTTT
TRBD1	TRBV10-2	-	TRBJ2-7	CASSESAAGTGINEQYF	TGCGCCAGCAGTGAGTCGGCGGCGGGGACAGGGATCAACGAGCAGTACTTC
-	TRBV14	-	TRBJ2-7	CASSQEGDSYEQYF	TGTGCCAGCAGCCAAGAGGGAGATTCCTACGAGCAGTACTTC
-	TRBV11-3	-	TRBJ2-3	CASSLVSRGDTQYF	TGTGCCAGCAGCTTAGTTAGCCGGGGAGATACGCAGTATTTT
TRBD1	TRBV5-4	once	TRBJ1-2	CASSLGTGDPRTF	TGTGCCAGCAGCCTCGGGACAGGGGACCCTAGGACCTTC
-	TRBV7-2	-	TRBJ2-7	CASSLGPAGEQYF	TGTGCCAGCAGCTTGGGCCCAGCAGGCGAGCAGTACTTC
-	TRBV4-2	few	TRBJ1-5	CASSQESGVSQPQHF	TGTGCCAGCAGCCAAGAGTCGGGGGTGAGTCAGCCCCAGCATTTT
-	TRBV5-1	-	TRBJ2-4	CASSVGLENIQYF	TGCGCCAGCAGCGTGGGACTGGAAAACATTCAGTACTTC
-	TRBV30	once	TRBJ2-7	CAWSVLSMQYF	TGTGCCTGGAGTGTACTATCCATGCAGTACTTC
TRBD2	TRBV13	-	TRBJ2-2	CASSLRVGRLSTGELFF	TGTGCCAGCAGCTTAAGGGTCGGGAGGTTGAGCACCGGGGAGCTGTTTTTT
-	TRBV20-1	few	TRBJ1-5	CSASISYPNQPQHF	TGCAGTGCTAGTATTTCCTATCCAAATCAGCCCCAGCATTTT
-	TRBV15	once	TRBJ2-5	CATSRGDLQETQYF	TGTGCCACCAGCAGAGGTGATCTACAAGAGACCCAGTACTTC
-	TRBV4-3	-	TRBJ2-5	CASSQDPTGETQYF	TGCGCCAGCAGCCAAGATCCTACGGGTGAGACCCAGTACTTC
-	TRBV11-2	-	TRBJ1-4	CASSSSGRVEKLFF	TGTGCCAGCAGCTCCAGCGGGCGCGTTGAAAAACTGTTTTTT
TRBD1	TRBV6-1	-	TRBJ1-2	CASSTSDRAYGYTF	TGTGCCAGCAGTACGTCCGACAGGGCGTATGGCTACACCTTC
-	TRBV13	-	TRBJ2-1	CASSLSGTGGGHEQFF	TGTGCCAGCAGCCTTTCCGGGACGGGAGGGGGCCATGAGCAGTTCTTC
-	TRBV5-1	-	TRBJ2-3	CASSGLRDTQYF	TGCGCCAGCAGCGGATTGAGGGATACGCAGTATTTT
TRBD1	TRBV12-3/TRBV12-4	-	TRBJ1-1	CASSGEQGRAFF	TGTGCCAGCAGTGGCGAACAGGGGAGAGCTTTCTTT